This T cell receptor beta chain was recorded in a study of blood T cell repertoires in COVID-19. Method: immunoSEQ multiplex PCR; TCRdb's copy keeps in-frame clones and lacks some. The sample has 150,000 or so clones; about nine tenths are singletons. With V trimmed by 3 bases and J by 0 bases, 2 bases remained unmatched. This CDR3 is built from 16 residues. The germline V gene has CDR1 MGHRA and CDR2 YSYEKL. Each recovered donor of Cohort 3 presented with two negative PCRs, clearance, or symptom resolution. The TCR was taken from a man aged 50 or older who had recovered from COVID-19. J is TRBJ2-2 and V is TRBV4-1; 9 bases fit TRBD1. Sequencing was done on a sample of PBMCs or T cells enriched from blood (not recorded which). CDR3 residues: CASSQNRGPNTGELFF. As DNA, the CDR3 is TGCGCCAGCAGCCAGAACAGGGGGCCGAACACCGGGGAGCTGTTTTTT.